These T cell receptor beta chains were read from a single sample in a study of blood T cells in healthy people across ages. TCRdb re-analysed the 5' RACE reads in MiXCR, keeping a single row per CDR3 protein. The sample carries roughly 800,000 distinct CDR3 sequences, approximately 25% recorded once. This sample also belongs to another study, concerning T cells of mothers and their children.

The sample consisted of blood. Receptor source: a boy younger than 18 in good health. CDR3s include the opening cysteine and the closing phenylalanine or tryptophan. Each record gives: V gene, clone size, J gene, D gene, CDR3 DNA, CDR3 protein. The D gene is left open where the match is weak. Some rows have no size entry. The others give once, few or many, or a class for an expanded clone.

TRBV4-3,NA,TRBJ1-4,NA,TGCGCCAGCAGCCAAAGCAGGGGAGGGGAAAAACTGTTTTTT,CASSQSRGGEKLFF
TRBV3-1,few,TRBJ2-6,NA,TGTGCCAGCAGCCAAGATCAAGTCTCTGGGGCCAACGTCCTGACTTTC,CASSQDQVSGANVLTF
TRBV5-1,many,TRBJ2-7,NA,TGCGCCAGCAGCTCCGGGACGGTGCCCTACGAGCAGTACTTC,CASSSGTVPYEQYF
TRBV29-1,NA,TRBJ1-3,NA,TGCAGCGTTGAACCCCCGGGCCCCTCTGGAAACACCATATATTTT,CSVEPPGPSGNTIYF
TRBV12-3/TRBV12-4,few,TRBJ2-1,NA,TGTGCCAGCAGTTACATGGGCGGGACCCCCAGCAATGAGCAGTTCTTC,CASSYMGGTPSNEQFF
TRBV6-4,NA,TRBJ2-7,NA,TGTGCCAGCATCTCATCCCCGGGATTCTCCTACGAGCAGTACTTC,CASISSPGFSYEQYF
TRBV20-1,NA,TRBJ2-5,NA,TGCAGTGCTAGCCCAGATATAGAGACCCAGTACTTC,CSASPDIETQYF
TRBV18,NA,TRBJ2-5,NA,TGTGCCAGCTCCGGGAAGAATGGGGAGACCCAGTACTTC,CASSGKNGETQYF
TRBV7-2,NA,TRBJ1-1,NA,TGTGCCAGCAGCTTGAGGGTATGGGGAACTGAAGCTTTCTTT,CASSLRVWGTEAFF
TRBV12-3/TRBV12-4,NA,TRBJ2-5,TRBD2,TGTGCCAGCAGTTTCGGGACTAGCTTGAAGATCTTC,CASSFGTSLKIF
TRBV12-2,NA,TRBJ1-1,NA,TGTGCAAGTCGCTTATGGAAGACAGGGATGGTCGCTGAAGCTTTCTTT,CASRLWKTGMVAEAFF
TRBV29-1,NA,TRBJ2-7,NA,TGCAGCGACCGGCAAATCGCCTACGAGCAGTACTTC,CSDRQIAYEQYF
TRBV4-2,few,TRBJ2-1,NA,TGTGCCAGCAGCCAACATAGACAGGACAATGAGCAGTTCTTC,CASSQHRQDNEQFF
TRBV27,NA,TRBJ1-1,TRBD1,TGTGCCAGCAGTCTCGACAGGGACCTCACTGAAGCTTTCTTT,CASSLDRDLTEAFF
TRBV10-3,NA,TRBJ1-1,NA,TGTGCCACCGGGGGAGACAGAAACACTGAAGCTTTCTTT,CATGGDRNTEAFF
TRBV6-1,few,TRBJ2-7,NA,TGTGCCAGCACCTTACACAAAGGGAGGACAGACTACGAGCAGTACTTC,CASTLHKGRTDYEQYF
TRBV5-5,NA,TRBJ1-2,NA,TGTGCCAGCAGCTTGGTTCGGGAAGATGGCTACACCTTC,CASSLVREDGYTF
TRBV4-1,few,TRBJ2-7,NA,TGCGCCAGCAGCCAAGCGGGCAGGGAAGGAGAGCAGTACTTC,CASSQAGREGEQYF
TRBV11-1,NA,TRBJ2-1,NA,TGTGCCAGCAGCTTGGCTAGCTACTCCTACAATGAGCAGTTCTTC,CASSLASYSYNEQFF
TRBV7-9,many,TRBJ1-1,NA,TGTGCCAGCAGCTGGAACACTGAAGCTTTCTTT,CASSWNTEAFF
TRBV20-1,few,TRBJ2-7,TRBD2,TGCAGTGCTACACTAGCGGGCGGCCTCAACGAGCAGTACTTC,CSATLAGGLNEQYF
TRBV4-1,few,TRBJ1-2,NA,TGCGCCAGCAGCCAATTGGCGGGGGGTGACTATGGCTACACCTTC,CASSQLAGGDYGYTF
TRBV4-1,NA,TRBJ2-7,NA,TGCGCCAGCAGCTATAACTACGACCAGTACTTC,CASSYNYDQYF
TRBV19,few,TRBJ2-5,NA,TGTGCCAGTAGTACAGGCAGCGGCGGAAAGACCCAGTACTTC,CASSTGSGGKTQYF
TRBV7-3,few,TRBJ2-2,NA,TGTGCCAGCAGCTCGGACAATCCAGGCACCGGGGAGCTGTTTTTT,CASSSDNPGTGELFF
TRBV5-1,NA,TRBJ1-5,NA,TGCGCCAGCAACGGAGGGCCATATAGCAATCAGCCCCAGCATTTT,CASNGGPYSNQPQHF
TRBV27,NA,TRBJ2-6,TRBD2,TGTGCCAGCAGTGAGACTAGCGCTGGGGCCAACGTCCTGACTTTC,CASSETSAGANVLTF
TRBV12-3/TRBV12-4,NA,TRBJ2-3,NA,TGTGCCAGCAGTTTACCGTTCCAGGACACAGATACGCAGTATTTT,CASSLPFQDTDTQYF
TRBV13,NA,TRBJ2-7,TRBD1,TGTGCCAGCAGCGGGGAACAGGGGGTCTACGAGCAGTACTTC,CASSGEQGVYEQYF
TRBV29-1,few,TRBJ2-7,NA,TGCAGCGTTCGGGGTTCCTACGAGCAGTACTTC,CSVRGSYEQYF
TRBV7-2,many,TRBJ2-5,NA,TGTGCCAGCAGCTTGAGCAGGACCGAGACCCAGTACTTC,CASSLSRTETQYF
TRBV2,few,TRBJ2-3,NA,TGTGCCAGAGTTGCTAGATCATCAACCGGACTCCCCACAGATACGCAGTATTTT,CARVARSSTGLPTDTQYF
TRBV20-1,NA,TRBJ1-2,NA,TGCAGTGCTAGGCCCACAGGTCTCCCATATGGCTACACCTTC,CSARPTGLPYGYTF
TRBV4-1,few,TRBJ1-2,NA,TGCGCCAGCAGCCCTGGGGGCAGGGAGGGCTACACCTTC,CASSPGGREGYTF
TRBV7-8,few,TRBJ2-5,NA,TGTGCCAGCAGCCCAAGGGGAAAAGAGACCCAGTACTTC,CASSPRGKETQYF
TRBV7-9,many,TRBJ2-7,NA,TGTGCCAGCAGCCCCCCGAGCTCCTACGAGCAGTACTTC,CASSPPSSYEQYF
TRBV19,few,TRBJ2-1,NA,TGTGCCAGTAATAAGGGGTCCTACAATGAGCAGTTCTTC,CASNKGSYNEQFF
TRBV4-2,few,TRBJ2-6,NA,TGTGCCAGCAGCCTCTTATGGGTCGACTCTAACTCTGGGGCCAACGTCCTGACTTTC,CASSLLWVDSNSGANVLTF
TRBV3-1,many,TRBJ2-5,NA,TGTGCCAGCAGCCCACTGAGGGAGACCCAGTACTTC,CASSPLRETQYF
TRBV7-2,few,TRBJ1-2,NA,TGTGCCAGCAGCTTAGATGGGGGCATCTATGGCTACACCTTC,CASSLDGGIYGYTF
TRBV9,NA,TRBJ2-3,TRBD2,TGTGCCAGCAGCGCGAGGGCGGGGGGCACAGATACGCAGTATTTT,CASSARAGGTDTQYF
TRBV29-1,NA,TRBJ2-5,TRBD2,TGCAGCGTTGATTATCCAGCGGGAGGGGGAGAGACCCAGTACTTC,CSVDYPAGGGETQYF
TRBV7-2,NA,TRBJ2-5,NA,TGTGCCAGCAGCTTCGGACTGATTCAAGAGACCCAGTACTTC,CASSFGLIQETQYF
TRBV7-3,few,TRBJ2-1,TRBD2,TGTGCCAGCAGCTTAACTAGCGGGAGTGGGTATGAGCAGTTCTTC,CASSLTSGSGYEQFF
TRBV7-2,few,TRBJ2-7,TRBD1,TGTGCCAGCAGCTCTATAGGACAGGGTTACGACGAGCAGTACTTC,CASSSIGQGYDEQYF
TRBV4-1,NA,TRBJ1-2,NA,TGCGCCAGCAGCCAAGGCCTGACAGGATTCCACACCTTC,CASSQGLTGFHTF
TRBV20-1,few,TRBJ2-7,NA,TGCAGTGCTTCGTACCTACCCGGGACATCCGTAACCTACGAGCAGTACTTC,CSASYLPGTSVTYEQYF
TRBV7-2,NA,TRBJ2-3,TRBD2,TGTGCCAGCAGCTGGGGGGGATACGCAGATACGCAGTATTTT,CASSWGGYADTQYF
TRBV29-1,NA,TRBJ1-2,TRBD1,TGCAGCGCCGAGGCAGGGGGGAAAGGCTACACCTTC,CSAEAGGKGYTF
TRBV5-5,few,TRBJ2-7,NA,TGTGCCAGCAGTTCGAGTTCCGGGAGCTACGAGCAGTACTTC,CASSSSSGSYEQYF
TRBV13,NA,TRBJ2-7,NA,TGTGCCAGCAGCCCCAGGATAACACCTCCCTACGAGCAGTACTTC,CASSPRITPPYEQYF
TRBV7-2,NA,TRBJ2-3,NA,TGTGCCAGCAGCCGGGACATCCCGACAGATACGCAGTATTTT,CASSRDIPTDTQYF
TRBV20-1,NA,TRBJ2-3,NA,TGCAGTGGGCGGGGCTCTAGCACAGATACGCAGTATTTT,CSGRGSSTDTQYF
TRBV20-1,NA,TRBJ2-1,NA,TGCAGTGCAATATTGGCGAATGAGCAGTTCTTC,CSAILANEQFF
TRBV4-1,NA,TRBJ2-3,TRBD2,TGCGCCAGCAGCGCTCCGGGACTAGCGGGGGGGCCGGGGGCAGATACGCAGTATTTT,CASSAPGLAGGPGADTQYF